The clone carrying this T cell receptor beta chain was recorded a few times. Trimming cost V 2 bases and J 5 bases, with 7 bases left between them. The CDR3 runs 12 residues. Germline V gives CDR1 MNHNY, CDR2 SVGAGI (reference sequence). Diagnosis relied on clinical symptoms, serum thyroxine and TRAb, thyroid ultrasound and orbital computed tomography. Extraction of PBMCs used about 9.2 ml of fresh peripheral blood. There were TCR beta CDR3 regions amplified from RNA transcripts. An initial round of RT-PCR targeting the TCR CDR3 relied on the HTBI primer set. Each CDR3 protein gets one entry after TCRdb re-called the multiplex PCR reads with MiXCR. The table has nearly 750,000 distinct CDR3 sequences, over 35% seen once. This record comes from a study of T cells in Graves' hyperthyroidism and ophthalmopathy.

The clonotype originates from a woman aged 40 to 50 with Graves' hyperthyroidism. Sequencing was carried out using blood. V is TRBV6-6 and J is TRBJ2-7; the D is unclear. DNA of the CDR3: TGTGCCAGCAGTTACGCCACAGACGAGCAGTACTTC. This translates into CASSYATDEQYF.